This passage covers 15 T cell receptor beta chains from one sample sequenced in a study of blood T cells in healthy people across ages. The second PCR ran about 7 to 12 cycles with a sample-barcoded 5' primer and J-beta primers. TCRdb reprocessed the 5' RACE reads via MiXCR and lists one record per CDR3 protein. The sample holds 650,000 to 1,000,000 distinct CDR3 sequences, roughly 34% seen once. The sample was blood. All receptors come from a man in his late teens or twenties in good health.

The genes are TRBV3-1 and TRBJ2-5, with no clear D. The CDR3 has 15 residues. CDR1 and CDR2 from the germline V gene are LGHDT and YNNKEL (reference sequence). V lost 0 bases and J 11 bases, leaving 19 bases between the germline ends. CDR3 amino acids: CASSQEYGNYNEQYF. The CDR3 bases are TGTGCCAGCAGCCAAGAATATGGGAATTACAATGAGCAGTACTTC.

V is TRBV3-1 and J is TRBJ2-7; 10 bases are a match to TRBD2. V was pared by 1 base and J by 7 bases, with 7 bases of the junction left unmatched. Germline lookup yields CDR1 LGHDT and CDR2 YNNKEL (reference sequence). This CDR3 region has 15 residues. The CDR3 loop reads CASSQAPGLATEQYF. The CDR3 region has the DNA TGTGCCAGCAGCCAAGCCCCGGGACTAGCGACAGAGCAGTACTTC.

The chain carries TRBV6-5 and TRBJ1-6; D ambiguous. Trimming removed 3 bases at V and 10 bases at J, with 10 bases between. The CDR3 extends over 13 amino acids. The germline V gene encodes CDR1 MNHEY and CDR2 SVGAGI. The CDR3 reads CASSYTGRSPLHF. The CDR3 DNA reads TGTGCCAGCAGTTATACCGGGAGATCACCCCTCCACTTT.

For this clonotype: This may stem from a read error, because a much larger clone lies one nucleotide away. The J gene is TRBJ1-2, the V gene TRBV12-3 or TRBV12-4; D is perhaps TRBD1 (5 bases). This CDR3 region has 14 residues. V gave up 5 bases and J gave up 6 bases, with 16 bases separating them. Here the CDR3 DNA reads TGTGCCAGCAGTGTGAGTGGCAGGGAGCATGGCTACACCTTC. It yields the protein CASSVSGREHGYTF.

Concerning this clonotype itself: An end of the junction differs from the germline gene, which may be a read error. The chain links TRBV14 to TRBJ1-4; weak D call: TRBD1 (6 bases). This CDR3 contains 14 residues. CDR1 and CDR2 (germline): SGHDN, FVKESK. The CDR3 spells CANSPRQGYEKLFF. For the CDR3, the DNA is TGTGCCAACAGCCCCCGCCAGGGGTACGAAAAACTGTTTTTT.

The chain recombines TRBV15 with TRBJ2-7; 8 bases agree with TRBD1. The J call could be wrong; TRBJ2-5 is a better fit for the DNA end. The CDR3 has 16 residues. Looked up from germline, CDR1 is LNHNV and CDR2 is YYDKDF (reference sequence). The CDR3 loop is CATSRRGQGFSETQYF. The CDR3 DNA is TGTGCCACCAGCAGACGCGGACAGGGCTTTTCGGAGACCCAGTACTTC.

V and J are TRBV2 and TRBJ1-4; D not certain. The CDR3 loop spans 15 amino acids. Looked up from germline, CDR1 is SNHLY and CDR2 is FYNNEI. V lost 4 bases and J lost 3, with 12 bases in between. The CDR3 bases are TGTGCCAGCAGTGTGGAGGGAGAGGCTAATGAAAAACTGTTTTTT. Encoded protein: CASSVEGEANEKLFF.

V and J are TRBV7-9 and TRBJ2-4; the D call may be TRBD1 or TRBD2 (6 bases each). The J call may be mistaken, given a closer DNA end match to TRBJ2-7. The germline V gene has CDR1 SEHNR and CDR2 FQNEAQ (reference sequence). This CDR3 is built from 17 residues. For the CDR3, the DNA is TGTGCCAGCAGCATTTTTGGGGGGCCGAGGGGAATGAACGAGCAGTACTTC. It encodes CASSIFGGPRGMNEQYF.

This clonotype was counted ten times or more. V is TRBV7-2 and J is TRBJ1-2, with D possibly TRBD1 on 5 matching bases. V was cut by 1 base and J by 3 bases, with 12 bases left in between. In germline, CDR1 is SGHTA, CDR2 FQGNSA. This CDR3 is built from 15 residues. The CDR3 sequence is CASSLEAGRDYGYTF. Here the CDR3 DNA reads TGTGCCAGCAGCTTAGAGGCAGGGAGAGACTATGGCTACACCTTC.

CDR3 coding DNA: TGTGCCAGCAGTTCCCGAAGGGAGCCCATATTCGAGACCCAGTACTTC. This sequence encodes CASSSRREPIFETQYF. This rearrangement joins TRBV13 to TRBJ2-5, with D perhaps TRBD2 (5 bases). Germline-derived CDR1 and CDR2 are PRHDT and FYEKMQ (reference sequence). Trimming took 6 bases from V and 5 from J, leaving 22 bases between them. The CDR3 totals 16 residues.

This clonotype has only one observation. This chain connects TRBV12-3 or TRBV12-4 to TRBJ2-5; tentative D call: TRBD2 (5 bases). This CDR3 is built from 14 residues. V was cut by 6 bases and J by 5 bases, with 16 bases left in between. CDR3 loop: CASRSGKRDETQYF. The CDR3 bases are TGTGCCAGCAGGTCCGGGAAGAGAGATGAGACCCAGTACTTC.

The J gene is TRBJ2-2, the V gene TRBV6-2 or TRBV6-3; maybe TRBD1 (5 bases). Germline CDR1 and CDR2: MNHEY and SVGEGT. Trimming removed 6 bases at V and 4 bases at J, with 9 bases between. The CDR3 has 13 amino acids. DNA of the CDR3: TGTGCCAGCAGGGTAGGGGTCACCGGGGAGCTGTTTTTT. Amino acid sequence: CASRVGVTGELFF.

This clonotype was seen a few times. The V gene is TRBV5-1, the J gene TRBJ2-1; 10 positions match TRBD2. From germline, CDR1 is SGHRS and CDR2 YFSETQ. Trimming took 4 bases from V and 5 from J; bases not matched to a gene: 6. The CDR3 runs 15 residues. CDR3 loop: CASSGGTSADNEQFF. The CDR3 bases are TGCGCCAGCAGCGGCGGGACTAGCGCAGACAATGAGCAGTTCTTC. The full variable domain, with the rest looked up from reference TRBV5-1 and TRBJ2-1, is KAGVTQTPRYLIKTRGQQVTLSCSPISGHRSVSWYQQTPGQGLQFLFEYFSETQRNKGNFPGRFSGRQFSNSRSEMNVSTLELGDSALYLCASSGGTSADNEQFFGPGTRLTVL.

In its sample, this clonotype was seen once. The chain recombines TRBV9 with TRBJ2-1; 8 nucleotides agree with TRBD1. The germline CDR1 and CDR2 sequences are SGDLS and YYNGEE. CDR3 length: 14 amino acids. J was trimmed by 8 bases and V by 1 base; bases with no gene match: 5. The CDR3 DNA reads as TGTGCCAGCAGCGTACAGACAGGGGTTGATGAGCAGTTCTTC. As protein: CASSVQTGVDEQFF.

This clonotype was seen ten or more times. This chain joins TRBV7-2 and TRBJ2-3, with D tentatively TRBD2 (6 bases). The CDR3 has 15 residues. Germline V gene lookup returns CDR1 SGHTA and CDR2 FQGNSA. V gave up 4 bases and J gave up 3 bases, with 14 bases separating them. DNA for the CDR3: TGTGCCAGCAGCTCCGGGGGAGCCGGAACAGATACGCAGTATTTT. Its translation: CASSSGGAGTDTQYF.